The 23 T cell receptor beta chains listed next were all sequenced from one sample in a study of OX40 agonist ivuxolimab in advanced cancers. Some clones are missing from TCRdb's copy, which holds only in-frame ones; the method was immunoSEQ multiplex PCR. The sample holds over 10,000 clones, 84% seen once. Sequences were derived from CD4+ or CD8+ T cells sorted from blood, sampled in a trial of the OX40 agonist ivuxolimab. The receptors stem from an adult with an advanced solid tumor such as melanoma, head and neck, liver or kidney cancer.

The chain carries TRBV5-1 and TRBJ1-6; 8 nucleotides match TRBD1. Per the germline V gene, CDR1 is SGHRS and CDR2 is YFSETQ. This CDR3 spans 16 amino acids. V lost 4 bases to trimming and J lost 2 bases; unmatched junction nucleotides: 5. The CDR3: CASSGGQVTYNSPLHF. The CDR3 nucleotides read TGCGCCAGCAGCGGGGGACAGGTGACCTATAATTCACCCCTCCACTTT. Full variable domain (remainder filled in from reference TRBV5-1 and TRBJ1-6): KAGVTQTPRYLIKTRGQQVTLSCSPISGHRSVSWYQQTPGQGLQFLFEYFSETQRNKGNFPGRFSGRQFSNSRSEMNVSTLELGDSALYLCASSGGQVTYNSPLHFGNGTRLTVT.

The rearrangement joins TRBV15 to TRBJ2-1; 7 nucleotides align to TRBD2. V was pared by 2 bases and J by 4 bases, with 5 bases of the junction left unmatched. The CDR3 is 15 residues long. CDR1 LNHNV and CDR2 YYDKDF come from the germline V gene (reference sequence). DNA for the CDR3: TGTGCCACCAGCAGAAGGGACTATCCTTACAATGAGCAGTTCTTC. Translating gives CATSRRDYPYNEQFF.

The gene calls are TRBV7-6 and TRBJ1-1; D is unclear. V lost 6 bases and J 4 bases, leaving 15 bases between the germline ends. The length of the CDR3 is 14 residues. The germline V gene encodes CDR1 SGHVS and CDR2 FNYEAQ. The CDR3 nucleotides read TGTGCCAGCAGTTACGCCCGGGAAGGCACTGAAGCTTTCTTT. This encodes CASSYAREGTEAFF.

V usage is TRBV27 and J usage is TRBJ1-5; D may be TRBD1 (5 bases). V shed 4 bases and J shed 5 bases, with 15 bases lying between them. The CDR3 runs 15 residues. Germline V CDR1 and CDR2: MNHEY, SMNVEV (reference sequence). The CDR3 DNA sequence: TGTGCCAGCAGTTACTCTTTAGGGGCGGATCAGCCCCAGCATTTT. Its protein is CASSYSLGADQPQHF.

The chain has TRBV2 and TRBJ2-7; no reliable D call. Trimming shortened V by 2 bases and J by 2 bases, and 7 bases separated the two germline ends. The CDR3 spans 13 residues. Germline loops: CDR1 SNHLY, CDR2 FYNNEI. CDR3 residues: CASSEFTAYEQYF. DNA for the CDR3: TGTGCCAGCAGTGAATTCACAGCCTACGAGCAGTACTTC.

This sequence joins TRBV5-6 and TRBJ1-2; D is ambiguous. V lost 6 bases and J lost 6, with 15 bases in between. This CDR3 is built from 13 residues. The germline gives CDR1 SGHDT, CDR2 YYEEEE. The CDR3 spells CASKVWFSDGYTF. The CDR3, as DNA: TGTGCCAGCAAGGTCTGGTTTTCAGATGGCTACACCTTC.

The rearrangement uses TRBV5-4 and TRBJ1-1; the D is unclear. The germline CDR1 and CDR2 sequences are SGHNT and YYREEE (reference sequence). This CDR3 has 13 amino acids. V was shortened by 1 base and J by 7 bases, with 11 bases between the two germline ends. CDR3: CASSLKGKSEAFF. CDR3 in DNA: TGTGCCAGCAGCTTGAAAGGCAAAAGTGAAGCTTTCTTT.

The chain recombines TRBV18 with TRBJ2-7, with 7 nucleotides matching TRBD1. Germline CDR1 reads KGHSH; CDR2 reads LQKENI. The CDR3 loop spans 14 amino acids. Unmatched junction bases numbered 2, after V lost 2 bases and J lost 1 base. CDR3 protein: CASSPEGASYEQYF. DNA of the CDR3: TGTGCCAGCTCACCAGAGGGGGCGTCCTACGAGCAGTACTTC.

The chain joins TRBV18 to TRBJ2-7, with D perhaps TRBD1 (6 bases). The CDR3 spans 17 residues. Per germline, CDR1 KGHSH and CDR2 LQKENI. Trimming left V 1 base short and J 4 bases short, with 20 bases between. The CDR3, as DNA: TGTGCCAGCTCACCACTAACCGGGACACCGGTCCCATACGAGCAGTACTTC. Translating it yields CASSPLTGTPVPYEQYF.

The V and J genes are TRBV29-1 and TRBJ1-1; 8 nucleotides match TRBD1. From germline, CDR1 is SQVTM and CDR2 ANQGSEA. The CDR3 extends over 12 amino acids. J gave up 5 bases and V 5 bases, and 4 bases lay outside the gene matches. Written as DNA, the CDR3 is TGCAGCGTTACAGGGGGAAATACTGAAGCTTTCTTT. Translation gives CSVTGGNTEAFF.

The chain uses TRBV4-1 and TRBJ1-4; no clear D gene. V dropped 1 base and J dropped 5 bases, with 8 bases sitting between them. CDR1 and CDR2 (germline): MGHRA, YSYEKL. The CDR3 totals 14 residues. CDR3 sequence reads: CASSQAALNEKLFF. CDR3 nucleotide sequence: TGCGCCAGCAGCCAAGCGGCCCTGAATGAAAAACTGTTTTTT.

This clone was detected only once. The V call is TRBV28, the J call TRBJ2-7, with TRBD2 matching 9 bases. This CDR3 is 15 amino acids long. CDR1 and CDR2 from the germline V gene are MDHEN and SYDVKM. V gave up 6 bases and J gave up 0 bases; unmatched junction bases: 6. CDR3 bases: TGTGCCAGCAGCGGAGTGACTAGCGGCTCCTACGAGCAGTACTTC. Protein: CASSGVTSGSYEQYF.

J is TRBJ2-3 and V is TRBV28, with TRBD2 identical over 13 bases. Germline V gene lookup returns CDR1 MDHEN and CDR2 SYDVKM. The junction had 8 bases not matched to a gene; V was cut back by 10 bases and J by 1 base. The CDR3 loop spans 16 amino acids. CDR3 loop: CATSLGTSGGTDTQYF. For the CDR3, the DNA is TGTGCCACCTCCCTCGGGACTAGCGGGGGCACAGATACGCAGTATTTT.

The V call is TRBV11-3, the J call TRBJ2-7, with D possibly matching TRBD2 (6 bases). The length of the CDR3 is 13 residues. V was pared by 5 bases and J by 3 bases, with 11 bases between. Germline V lookup: CDR1 SGHNT, CDR2 YENEEA. In DNA form, the CDR3 reads TGTGCCAGCAGCCCCCTCGGGAGCTACGAGCAGTACTTC. This gives the protein CASSPLGSYEQYF.

The chain uses TRBV2 and TRBJ1-4; TRBD1 matches at 9 bases. The CDR3 consists of 14 residues. V was clipped by 6 bases and J by 3 bases; unmatched bases: 2. Germline V lookup: CDR1 SNHLY, CDR2 FYNNEI. DNA of the CDR3: TGTGCCAGCAGGGGACAGGGATCTAATGAAAAACTGTTTTTT. Translated: CASRGQGSNEKLFF.

This sequence joins TRBV11-2 and TRBJ1-2; no clear D. Trimming pared 2 bases from V and 8 bases from J, leaving 9 bases between. Germline CDR1 and CDR2: SGHAT and FQNNGV. CDR3 length equals 12 residues. CDR3 residues: CASSLTARGYTF. In DNA form, the CDR3 reads TGTGCCAGCAGCTTAACAGCTCGGGGCTACACCTTC. Full variable domain (rest looked up from reference TRBV11-2 and TRBJ1-2): EAGVAQSPRYKIIEKRQSVAFWCNPISGHATLYWYQQILGQGPKLLIQFQNNGVVDDSQLPKDRFSAERLKGVDSTLKIQPAKLEDSAVYLCASSLTARGYTFGSGTRLTVV.

The rearrangement uses TRBV29-1 and TRBJ2-1; 7 bases align to TRBD1. This CDR3 is built from 13 residues. Germline V gene data show CDR1 as SQVTM and CDR2 as ANQGSEA. With V trimmed by 7 bases and J by 7 bases, 10 bases remained unmatched. In nucleotides, the CDR3 is TGCAGCGGCAGACAGGGTGGCTGGAATGAGCAGTTCTTC. The encoded protein is CSGRQGGWNEQFF.

The V and J genes are TRBV7-6 and TRBJ2-1; the match to TRBD1 covers 8 bases. Per the germline V gene, CDR1 is SGHVS and CDR2 is FNYEAQ. CDR3 size: 16 residues. Losses at the gene ends were 3 bases for V and 5 bases for J; bases not matched to a gene: 9. CDR3: CASSFEDRDPNNEQFF. CDR3 in DNA: TGTGCCAGCAGCTTTGAGGACAGGGACCCTAACAATGAGCAGTTCTTC.

The chain links TRBV6-1 to TRBJ1-5; perhaps TRBD1 as D (5 bases). This CDR3 is built from 16 residues. CDR1 and CDR2 from the germline V gene are MNHNS and SASEGT. V shed 6 bases and J shed 1 base, with 16 bases lying between them. CDR3 DNA: TGTGCCAGCAGGGAAAATTTCGGACACAGCAATCAGCCCCAGCATTTT. Protein product: CASRENFGHSNQPQHF.

V is TRBV2 and J is TRBJ2-2, with a weak D call TRBD2 (5 bases). V was trimmed by 0 bases and J by 1 base, leaving 18 bases between them. Germline V gene sequence: CDR1 SNHLY, CDR2 FYNNEI. The CDR3 spans 19 residues. CDR3 sequence (DNA): TGTGCCAGCAGTGAAGCTTTTGGGTTAGGAGGAGAGAACACCGGGGAGCTGTTTTTT. Amino acids: CASSEAFGLGGENTGELFF.

The rearrangement joins TRBV4-1 to TRBJ1-5, with 9 bases that match TRBD1. This CDR3 is built from 17 residues. Per germline, CDR1 MGHRA and CDR2 YSYEKL. With 1 base clipped from V and 2 bases from J, the junction kept 6 bases outside the gene matches. CDR3 in amino acids: CASSQGDRVHGNQPQHF. CDR3 nucleotide sequence: TGCGCCAGCAGCCAAGGGGACAGGGTCCATGGCAATCAGCCCCAGCATTTT.

The chain combines TRBV7-9 with TRBJ2-7; TRBD2 might be the D (6 bases). The CDR3 has 16 residues. Germline V gene sequence: CDR1 SEHNR, CDR2 FQNEAQ (reference sequence). V lost 2 bases to trimming and J lost 4 bases, with 18 bases between them. CDR3 bases: TGTGCCAGCAGCTTATCTGGCGGGACTCAACTATACGAGCAGTACTTC. It is translated as CASSLSGGTQLYEQYF.

This chain uses TRBV9 with TRBJ2-2; weak D call: TRBD1 (6 bases). The CDR3 loop spans 14 amino acids. Trimming cost V 4 bases and J 4 bases, with 11 bases left between them. Germline CDR1 is SGDLS and CDR2 is YYNGEE. CDR3 protein: CASSLGQITGELFF. The CDR3 nucleotides are TGTGCCAGCAGCCTCGGACAGATCACCGGGGAGCTGTTTTTT.